These T cell receptor beta chains were read from a single sample in a study of cytomegalovirus exposure and HLA in healthy donors. Some clones are missing from TCRdb's copy, which holds only in-frame ones; the method was immunoSEQ multiplex PCR. The table includes approximately 200,000 clones, about 79% detected once. The sequencing input was PBMCs. The receptors shown here come from a man between 18 and 29 years old in good health and CMV-seronegative. Each CDR3 is given with its conserved first and last residue. Fields, in order: J gene, D gene, clone size, V gene, CDR3 protein, CDR3 DNA. A D gene is named only where the DNA matches it firmly. For some rows the clone size is stated as once, few or many, or as a class when expanded; others skip it.

J gene: TRBJ2-1
D gene: TRBD2
clone size: -
V gene: TRBV30
CDR3 protein: CAWSVRGLVVSGEQFF
CDR3 DNA: TGTGCCTGGAGTGTACGGGGACTAGTCGTGAGCGGGGAGCAGTTCTTC

J gene: TRBJ2-4
D gene: TRBD2
clone size: -
V gene: TRBV6-5
CDR3 protein: CASSLAGDGNIQYF
CDR3 DNA: TGTGCCAGCAGCTTAGCGGGAGATGGGAACATTCAGTACTTC

J gene: TRBJ2-1
D gene: TRBD2
clone size: -
V gene: TRBV11-2
CDR3 protein: CASSSQRETYNEQFF
CDR3 DNA: TGTGCCAGCAGCTCACAGCGGGAAACCTACAATGAGCAGTTCTTC

J gene: TRBJ2-3
D gene: TRBD2
clone size: -
V gene: TRBV7-3
CDR3 protein: CASSLGAGGSTDTQYF
CDR3 DNA: TGTGCCAGCAGCTTAGGAGCGGGAGGAAGCACAGATACGCAGTATTTT

J gene: TRBJ2-7
D gene: TRBD1
clone size: -
V gene: TRBV4-2
CDR3 protein: CASSQAPDRVIYEQYF
CDR3 DNA: TGTGCCAGCAGCCAGGCCCCCGACAGGGTTATCTACGAGCAGTACTTC

J gene: TRBJ1-2
D gene: TRBD1
clone size: -
V gene: TRBV4-3
CDR3 protein: CASSPDRGSPGYTF
CDR3 DNA: TGCGCCAGCAGCCCCGACAGGGGGAGCCCCGGCTACACCTTC

J gene: TRBJ2-3
D gene: -
clone size: -
V gene: TRBV9
CDR3 protein: CASSVGGEPDTQYF
CDR3 DNA: TGTGCCAGCAGCGTAGGGGGGGAACCAGATACGCAGTATTTT

J gene: TRBJ2-7
D gene: TRBD1
clone size: -
V gene: TRBV11-3
CDR3 protein: CASSSISGTAPYEQYF
CDR3 DNA: TGTGCCAGCAGCTCCATCTCCGGGACAGCCCCTTACGAGCAGTACTTC

J gene: TRBJ1-1
D gene: -
clone size: -
V gene: TRBV4-1
CDR3 protein: CASSQEATALLTEAFF
CDR3 DNA: TGCGCCAGCAGCCAAGAAGCCACTGCACTTTTAACTGAAGCTTTCTTT

J gene: TRBJ1-1
D gene: TRBD1
clone size: -
V gene: TRBV2
CDR3 protein: CASSPRQGTLAGEAFF
CDR3 DNA: TGTGCCAGCAGTCCTCGACAGGGAACCCTCGCGGGCGAAGCTTTCTTT

J gene: TRBJ2-5
D gene: -
clone size: -
V gene: TRBV29-1
CDR3 protein: CSVETQETQYF
CDR3 DNA: TGCAGCGTTGAAACTCAAGAGACCCAGTACTTC

J gene: TRBJ2-1
D gene: TRBD2
clone size: -
V gene: TRBV29-1
CDR3 protein: CSVRTSGGAGEQFF
CDR3 DNA: TGCAGCGTCCGGACTAGCGGGGGGGCGGGTGAGCAGTTCTTC

J gene: TRBJ2-5
D gene: -
clone size: -
V gene: TRBV2
CDR3 protein: CASSEGRTLRETQYF
CDR3 DNA: TGTGCCAGCAGTGAAGGACGGACTCTGCGGGAGACCCAGTACTTC

J gene: TRBJ2-7
D gene: TRBD2
clone size: -
V gene: TRBV5-6
CDR3 protein: CASSLAGGTYEQYF
CDR3 DNA: TGTGCCAGCAGCTTAGCGGGGGGGACGTACGAGCAGTACTTC

J gene: TRBJ2-3
D gene: -
clone size: -
V gene: TRBV4-2
CDR3 protein: CASSPLSTDTQYF
CDR3 DNA: TGTGCCAGCAGCCCCCTCAGCACAGATACGCAGTATTTT

J gene: TRBJ1-4
D gene: TRBD1
clone size: -
V gene: TRBV28
CDR3 protein: CASSFRGSEKLFF
CDR3 DNA: TGTGCCAGCAGTTTCAGGGGGAGTGAAAAACTGTTTTTT

J gene: TRBJ2-5
D gene: TRBD2
clone size: few
V gene: TRBV4-3
CDR3 protein: CASSQGRGGQETQYF
CDR3 DNA: TGCGCCAGCAGCCAGGGGCGGGGGGGCCAAGAGACCCAGTACTTC

J gene: TRBJ1-4
D gene: -
clone size: -
V gene: TRBV6-1
CDR3 protein: CAGQQGYNEKLFF
CDR3 DNA: TGTGCCGGACAACAGGGATATAATGAAAAACTGTTTTTT

J gene: TRBJ1-2
D gene: TRBD1
clone size: -
V gene: TRBV28
CDR3 protein: CASRAGTGGLYGYTF
CDR3 DNA: TGTGCCAGCAGGGCCGGGACAGGGGGCCTCTATGGCTACACCTTC

J gene: TRBJ1-2
D gene: -
clone size: -
V gene: TRBV10-1
CDR3 protein: CASSACGVRYDNYGYTF
CDR3 DNA: TGCGCCAGCAGTGCGTGCGGTGTTAGGTACGATAACTATGGCTACACCTTC

J gene: TRBJ2-2
D gene: -
clone size: once
V gene: TRBV6-6
CDR3 protein: CASRGAAGELFF
CDR3 DNA: TGTGCCAGCCGGGGGGCGGCCGGGGAGCTGTTTTTT

J gene: TRBJ2-3
D gene: TRBD2
clone size: -
V gene: TRBV9
CDR3 protein: CASSVELAGGTPDTQYF
CDR3 DNA: TGTGCCAGCAGCGTAGAACTAGCGGGGGGTACCCCAGATACGCAGTATTTT

J gene: TRBJ2-7
D gene: TRBD2
clone size: once
V gene: TRBV7-6
CDR3 protein: CASSFPKTSGSSYEQYF
CDR3 DNA: TGTGCCAGCAGCTTCCCGAAGACTAGCGGGTCCTCCTACGAGCAGTACTTC

J gene: TRBJ1-1
D gene: TRBD1
clone size: -
V gene: TRBV11-2
CDR3 protein: CASILTGANTEAFF
CDR3 DNA: TGTGCCAGCATCCTGACAGGGGCAAACACTGAAGCTTTCTTT

J gene: TRBJ2-7
D gene: -
clone size: once
V gene: TRBV5-5
CDR3 protein: CASSLGAGPYEQYF
CDR3 DNA: TGTGCCAGCAGCTTGGGGGCAGGGCCCTACGAGCAGTACTTC

J gene: TRBJ1-5
D gene: TRBD1
clone size: -
V gene: TRBV5-6
CDR3 protein: CASSLGTDSNQPQHF
CDR3 DNA: TGTGCCAGCAGCTTAGGGACAGATAGCAATCAGCCCCAGCATTTT

J gene: TRBJ1-4
D gene: TRBD1
clone size: -
V gene: TRBV5-1
CDR3 protein: CASSFDRGLDEKLFF
CDR3 DNA: TGCGCCAGCAGCTTTGACAGGGGGCTGGACGAAAAACTGTTTTTT

J gene: TRBJ2-1
D gene: -
clone size: -
V gene: TRBV4-2
CDR3 protein: CASSLRAGVGYDEQFF
CDR3 DNA: TGTGCCAGCAGCTTAAGAGCAGGGGTGGGCTATGATGAGCAGTTCTTC

J gene: TRBJ2-2
D gene: TRBD1
clone size: -
V gene: TRBV11-3
CDR3 protein: CASSGTGTTGELFF
CDR3 DNA: TGTGCCAGTTCCGGGACAGGGACCACCGGGGAGCTGTTTTTT

J gene: TRBJ2-1
D gene: TRBD2
clone size: -
V gene: TRBV30
CDR3 protein: CAWKVVLAVTGIEQFF
CDR3 DNA: TGTGCCTGGAAAGTGGTCCTAGCGGTTACGGGCATTGAGCAGTTCTTC

J gene: TRBJ2-5
D gene: -
clone size: -
V gene: TRBV2
CDR3 protein: CASRADQETQYF
CDR3 DNA: TGTGCCAGCAGGGCCGACCAAGAGACCCAGTACTTC

J gene: TRBJ1-4
D gene: TRBD1
clone size: once
V gene: TRBV6-5
CDR3 protein: CASSYRGQGAREKLFF
CDR3 DNA: TGTGCCAGCAGTTACCGTGGACAGGGGGCTAGAGAAAAACTGTTTTTT

J gene: TRBJ2-1
D gene: -
clone size: -
V gene: TRBV6-1
CDR3 protein: CATQSLASALGEQFF
CDR3 DNA: TGTGCCACCCAGTCATTAGCGTCGGCCCTGGGTGAGCAGTTCTTC

J gene: TRBJ2-1
D gene: TRBD1
clone size: few
V gene: TRBV7-9
CDR3 protein: CASSLGDRGPHNEQFF
CDR3 DNA: TGTGCCAGCAGCTTAGGGGACAGGGGGCCTCACAATGAGCAGTTCTTC

J gene: TRBJ2-1
D gene: TRBD2
clone size: -
V gene: TRBV7-2
CDR3 protein: CASSSYLAGELYNEQFF
CDR3 DNA: TGTGCCAGCAGCTCCTACTTAGCGGGGGAGCTCTACAATGAGCAGTTCTTC

J gene: TRBJ2-2
D gene: TRBD1
clone size: -
V gene: TRBV29-1
CDR3 protein: CSVGLGQVNTGELFF
CDR3 DNA: TGCAGCGTTGGCCTTGGACAGGTCAACACCGGGGAGCTGTTTTTT

J gene: TRBJ2-1
D gene: TRBD2
clone size: -
V gene: TRBV18
CDR3 protein: CASCLTSGGVDEQFF
CDR3 DNA: TGTGCCAGCTGTTTAACTAGCGGGGGGGTCGATGAGCAGTTCTTC

J gene: TRBJ2-2
D gene: -
clone size: -
V gene: TRBV11-1
CDR3 protein: CASSLGGGWTGELFF
CDR3 DNA: TGTGCCAGCAGCTTAGGAGGCGGGTGGACCGGGGAGCTGTTTTTT

J gene: TRBJ2-1
D gene: -
clone size: -
V gene: TRBV28
CDR3 protein: CASSVAPDSGNEQFF
CDR3 DNA: TGTGCCAGCAGTGTGGCCCCGGACAGCGGTAATGAGCAGTTCTTC

J gene: TRBJ2-6
D gene: -
clone size: few
V gene: TRBV19
CDR3 protein: CASMFTAGANVLTF
CDR3 DNA: TGTGCCAGTATGTTCACAGCCGGGGCCAACGTCCTGACTTTC

J gene: TRBJ1-2
D gene: TRBD1
clone size: few
V gene: TRBV25-1
CDR3 protein: CASSGGQGVIYGYTF
CDR3 DNA: TGTGCCAGCAGTGGGGGACAGGGTGTTATCTATGGCTACACCTTC

J gene: TRBJ2-5
D gene: TRBD1
clone size: -
V gene: TRBV5-1
CDR3 protein: CASSPGTEETQYF
CDR3 DNA: TGCGCCAGCAGCCCAGGGACAGAAGAGACCCAGTACTTC

J gene: TRBJ1-3
D gene: -
clone size: few
V gene: TRBV19
CDR3 protein: CASSIVVLSGNTIYF
CDR3 DNA: TGTGCCAGTAGTATAGTCGTCCTCTCTGGAAACACCATATATTTT

J gene: TRBJ1-1
D gene: TRBD1
clone size: few
V gene: TRBV30
CDR3 protein: CAWGQGAIEAFF
CDR3 DNA: TGTGCCTGGGGACAGGGGGCGATTGAGGCTTTCTTT

J gene: TRBJ2-5
D gene: -
clone size: -
V gene: TRBV4-2
CDR3 protein: CASSQGAGAQYF
CDR3 DNA: TGTGCCAGCAGCCAAGGGGCCGGGGCCCAGTACTTC

J gene: TRBJ2-7
D gene: -
clone size: -
V gene: TRBV18
CDR3 protein: CASSPPAAAPYEQYF
CDR3 DNA: TGTGCCAGCTCACCACCCGCGGCGGCACCCTACGAGCAGTACTTC

J gene: TRBJ2-2
D gene: TRBD2
clone size: few
V gene: TRBV7-2
CDR3 protein: CASSPRTSGAGELFF
CDR3 DNA: TGTGCCAGCAGCCCGCGGACTAGCGGGGCCGGGGAGCTGTTTTTT

J gene: TRBJ2-3
D gene: -
clone size: -
V gene: TRBV27
CDR3 protein: CASSLNGGTDTQYF
CDR3 DNA: TGTGCCAGCAGTTTAAACGGGGGCACAGATACGCAGTATTTT

J gene: TRBJ2-2
D gene: TRBD1
clone size: -
V gene: TRBV6-1
CDR3 protein: CASSEATGGIGSTGELFF
CDR3 DNA: TGTGCCAGCAGTGAAGCAACAGGGGGTATTGGTAGCACCGGGGAGCTGTTTTTT

J gene: TRBJ1-1
D gene: TRBD1
clone size: few
V gene: TRBV11-3
CDR3 protein: CASSGQAMNTEAFF
CDR3 DNA: TGTGCCAGCAGCGGACAGGCAATGAACACTGAAGCTTTCTTT

J gene: TRBJ1-1
D gene: -
clone size: -
V gene: TRBV25-1
CDR3 protein: CASSERGGDGAFF
CDR3 DNA: TGTGCCAGCAGTGAACGCGGGGGCGACGGAGCTTTCTTT

J gene: TRBJ1-6
D gene: TRBD1
clone size: -
V gene: TRBV27
CDR3 protein: CASSRTRGQRDRYNSPLHF
CDR3 DNA: TGTGCCAGCAGTCGAACCAGGGGGCAGCGCGATCGATATAATTCACCCCTCCACTTT